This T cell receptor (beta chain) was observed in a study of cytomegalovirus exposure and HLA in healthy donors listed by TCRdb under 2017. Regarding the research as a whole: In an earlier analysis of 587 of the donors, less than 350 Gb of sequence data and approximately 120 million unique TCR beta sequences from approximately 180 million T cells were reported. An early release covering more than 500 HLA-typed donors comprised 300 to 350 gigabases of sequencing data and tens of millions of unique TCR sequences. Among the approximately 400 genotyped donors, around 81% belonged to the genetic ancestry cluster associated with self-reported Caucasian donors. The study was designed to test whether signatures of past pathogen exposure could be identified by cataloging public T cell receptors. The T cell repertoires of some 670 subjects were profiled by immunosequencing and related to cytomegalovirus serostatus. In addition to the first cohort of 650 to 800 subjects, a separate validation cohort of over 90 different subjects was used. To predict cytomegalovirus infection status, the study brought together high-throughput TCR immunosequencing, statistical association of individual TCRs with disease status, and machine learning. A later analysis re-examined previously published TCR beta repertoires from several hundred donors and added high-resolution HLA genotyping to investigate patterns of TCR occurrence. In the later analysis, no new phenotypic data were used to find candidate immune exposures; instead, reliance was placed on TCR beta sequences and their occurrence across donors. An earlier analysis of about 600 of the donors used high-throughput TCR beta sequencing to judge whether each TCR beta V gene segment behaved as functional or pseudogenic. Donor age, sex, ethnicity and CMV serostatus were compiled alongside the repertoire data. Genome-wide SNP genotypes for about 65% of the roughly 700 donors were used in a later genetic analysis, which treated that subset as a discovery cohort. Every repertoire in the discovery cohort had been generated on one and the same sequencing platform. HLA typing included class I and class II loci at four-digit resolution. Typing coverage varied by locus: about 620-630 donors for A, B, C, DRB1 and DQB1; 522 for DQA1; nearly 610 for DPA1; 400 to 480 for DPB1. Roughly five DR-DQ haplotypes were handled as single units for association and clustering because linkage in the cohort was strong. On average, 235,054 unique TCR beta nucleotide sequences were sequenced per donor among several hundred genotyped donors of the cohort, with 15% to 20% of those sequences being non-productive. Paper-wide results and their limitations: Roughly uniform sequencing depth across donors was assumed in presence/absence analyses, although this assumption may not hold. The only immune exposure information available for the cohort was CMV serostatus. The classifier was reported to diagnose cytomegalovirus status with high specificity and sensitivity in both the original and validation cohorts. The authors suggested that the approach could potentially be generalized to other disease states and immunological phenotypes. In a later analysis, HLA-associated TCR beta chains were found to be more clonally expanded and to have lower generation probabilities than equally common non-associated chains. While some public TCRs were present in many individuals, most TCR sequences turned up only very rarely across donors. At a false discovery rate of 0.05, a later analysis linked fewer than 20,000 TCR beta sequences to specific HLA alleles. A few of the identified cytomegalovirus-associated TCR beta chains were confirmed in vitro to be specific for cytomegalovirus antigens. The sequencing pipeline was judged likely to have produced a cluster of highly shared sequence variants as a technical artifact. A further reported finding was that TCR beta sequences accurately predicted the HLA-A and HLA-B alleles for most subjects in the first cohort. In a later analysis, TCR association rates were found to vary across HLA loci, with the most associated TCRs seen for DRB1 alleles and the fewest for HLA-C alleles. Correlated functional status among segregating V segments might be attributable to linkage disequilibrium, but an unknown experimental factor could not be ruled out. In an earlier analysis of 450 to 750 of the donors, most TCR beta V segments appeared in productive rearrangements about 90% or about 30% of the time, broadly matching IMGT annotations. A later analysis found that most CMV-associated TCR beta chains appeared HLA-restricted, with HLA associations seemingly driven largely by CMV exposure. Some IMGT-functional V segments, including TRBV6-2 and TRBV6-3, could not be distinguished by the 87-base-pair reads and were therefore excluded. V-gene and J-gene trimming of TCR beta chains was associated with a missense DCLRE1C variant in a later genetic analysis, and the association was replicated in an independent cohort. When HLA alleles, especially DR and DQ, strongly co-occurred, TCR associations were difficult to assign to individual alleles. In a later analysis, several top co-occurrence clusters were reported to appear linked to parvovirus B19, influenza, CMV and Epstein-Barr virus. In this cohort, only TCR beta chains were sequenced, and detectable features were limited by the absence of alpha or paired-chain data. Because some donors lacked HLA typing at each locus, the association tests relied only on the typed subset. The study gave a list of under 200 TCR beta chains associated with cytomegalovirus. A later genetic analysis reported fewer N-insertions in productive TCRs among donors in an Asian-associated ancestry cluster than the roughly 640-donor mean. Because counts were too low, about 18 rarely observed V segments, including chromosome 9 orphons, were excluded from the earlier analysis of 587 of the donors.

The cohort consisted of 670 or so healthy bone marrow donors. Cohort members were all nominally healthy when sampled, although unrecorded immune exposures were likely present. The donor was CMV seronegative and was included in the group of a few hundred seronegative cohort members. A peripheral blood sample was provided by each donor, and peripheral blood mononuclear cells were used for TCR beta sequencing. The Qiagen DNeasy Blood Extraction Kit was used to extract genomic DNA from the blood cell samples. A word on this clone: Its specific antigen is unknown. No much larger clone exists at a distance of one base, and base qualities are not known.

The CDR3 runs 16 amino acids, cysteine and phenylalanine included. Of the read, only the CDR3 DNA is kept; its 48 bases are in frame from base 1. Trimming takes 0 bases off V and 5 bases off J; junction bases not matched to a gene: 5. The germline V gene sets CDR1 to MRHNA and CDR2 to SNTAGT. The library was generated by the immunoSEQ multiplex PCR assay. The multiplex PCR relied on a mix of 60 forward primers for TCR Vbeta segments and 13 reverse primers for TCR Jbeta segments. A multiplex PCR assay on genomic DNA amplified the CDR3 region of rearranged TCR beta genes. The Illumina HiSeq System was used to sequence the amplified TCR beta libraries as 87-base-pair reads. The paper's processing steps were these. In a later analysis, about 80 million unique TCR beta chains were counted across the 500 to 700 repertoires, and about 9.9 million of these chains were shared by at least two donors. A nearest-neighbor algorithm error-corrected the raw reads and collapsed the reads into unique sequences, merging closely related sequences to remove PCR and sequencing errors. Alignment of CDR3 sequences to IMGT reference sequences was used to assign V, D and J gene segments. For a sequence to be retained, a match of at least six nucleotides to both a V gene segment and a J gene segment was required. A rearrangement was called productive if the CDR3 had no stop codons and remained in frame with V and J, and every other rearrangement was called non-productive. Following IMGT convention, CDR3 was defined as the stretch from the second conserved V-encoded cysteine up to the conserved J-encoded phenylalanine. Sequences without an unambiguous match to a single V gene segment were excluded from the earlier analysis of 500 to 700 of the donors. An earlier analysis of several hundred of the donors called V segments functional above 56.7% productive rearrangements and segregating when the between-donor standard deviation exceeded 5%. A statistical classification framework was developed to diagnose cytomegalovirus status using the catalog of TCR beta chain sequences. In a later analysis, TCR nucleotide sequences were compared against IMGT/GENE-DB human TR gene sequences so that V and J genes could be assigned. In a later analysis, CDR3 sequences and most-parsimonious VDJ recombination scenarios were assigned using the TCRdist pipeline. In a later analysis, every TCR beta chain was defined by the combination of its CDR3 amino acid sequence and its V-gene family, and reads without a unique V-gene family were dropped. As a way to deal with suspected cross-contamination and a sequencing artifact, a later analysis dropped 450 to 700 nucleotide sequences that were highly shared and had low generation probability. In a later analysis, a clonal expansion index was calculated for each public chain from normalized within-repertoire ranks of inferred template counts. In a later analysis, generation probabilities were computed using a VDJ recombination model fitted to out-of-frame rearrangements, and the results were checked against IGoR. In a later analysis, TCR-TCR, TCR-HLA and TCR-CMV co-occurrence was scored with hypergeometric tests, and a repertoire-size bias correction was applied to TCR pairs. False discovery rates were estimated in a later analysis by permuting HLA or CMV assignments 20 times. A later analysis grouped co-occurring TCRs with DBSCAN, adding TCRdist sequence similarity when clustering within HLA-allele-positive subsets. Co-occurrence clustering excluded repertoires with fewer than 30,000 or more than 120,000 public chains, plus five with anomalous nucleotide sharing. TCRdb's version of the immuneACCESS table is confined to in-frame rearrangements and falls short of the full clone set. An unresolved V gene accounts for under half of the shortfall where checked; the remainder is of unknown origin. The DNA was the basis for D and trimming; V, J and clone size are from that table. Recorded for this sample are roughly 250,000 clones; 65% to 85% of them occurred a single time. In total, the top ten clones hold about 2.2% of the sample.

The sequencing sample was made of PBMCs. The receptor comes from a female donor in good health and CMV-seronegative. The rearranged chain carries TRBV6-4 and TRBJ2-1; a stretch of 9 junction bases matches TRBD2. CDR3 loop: CASSDSLVAGDNEQFF. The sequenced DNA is TGTGCCAGCAGTGACTCCCTAGTAGCGGGAGACAATGAGCAGTTCTTC.